The 27 T cell receptor beta chains below were found in one sample sequenced in a study of T cell responses to AZD1222 COVID-19 vaccine. Profiled with immunoSEQ multiplex PCR; TCRdb holds only in-frame clones, not every one. This table has about 130,000 clones, roughly 91% appearing once. Here the sequenced sample was peripheral blood, taken 28 days after the second AZD1222 dose. These receptors all come from an adult who received the AZD1222 COVID-19 vaccine.

J is TRBJ2-7 and V is TRBV30; weak D call: TRBD2 (7 bases). Germline V CDR1 and CDR2: GTSNPN, SVGIG (reference sequence). Deletions cut 4 bases from V and 0 bases from J, with 25 bases between. The CDR3 extends over 18 amino acids. The CDR3 DNA sequence: TGTGCCTGGACCTACATGAGGGGGGGCGGTGCGGGCTCCTACGAGCAGTACTTC. It codes for CAWTYMRGGGAGSYEQYF.

The CDR3 spells CASSLWSDVTEAFF. Written as DNA, the CDR3 is TGTGCCAGCAGCTTGTGGTCGGACGTGACTGAAGCTTTCTTT. This chain connects TRBV7-9 to TRBJ1-1; D remains ambiguous. The germline V gene encodes CDR1 SEHNR and CDR2 FQNEAQ (reference sequence). The CDR3 contains 14 residues. Trimming shortened V by 3 bases and J by 5 bases, and 13 bases separated the two germline ends.

The chain couples TRBV6-1 to TRBJ2-3; D not resolved. CDR1 and CDR2 from the germline V gene are MNHNS and SASEGT. V dropped 1 base and J dropped 2 bases, with 4 bases sitting between them. The CDR3 sequence is 13 residues long. The CDR3 DNA sequence: TGTGCCAGCAGTGAAGTGGTCACAGATACGCAGTATTTT. It translates to CASSEVVTDTQYF.

This clone is a singleton in its sample. The chain combines TRBV7-2 with TRBJ2-3; D unclear. V lost 10 bases and J 4 bases, leaving 12 bases between the germline ends. CDR1 and CDR2 from the germline V gene are SGHTA and FQGNSA. The CDR3 length is 12 residues. The CDR3 nucleotides are TGTGCCACCCATCTAGTTCCAGATACGCAGTATTTT. Translated, it gives CATHLVPDTQYF.

V usage is TRBV7-3 and J usage is TRBJ2-1; no reliable D call. Germline-derived CDR1 and CDR2 are SGHTA and FQGTGA. Between the trimmed V and J ends, which lost 5 bases and 7 bases, there was a span of 18 bases. This CDR3 has 15 amino acids. The DNA for the CDR3 is TGTGCCAGCAGCCTCGGCCCGTGGAGCTTTAATGAGCAGTTCTTC. This translates into CASSLGPWSFNEQFF.

CDR3 nucleotides: TGCGCCAGCAGCCTACTAGCGACCTACAATGAGCAGTTCTTC. Its protein is CASSLLATYNEQFF. The chain uses TRBV4-1 and TRBJ2-1; TRBD2 agrees at 7 bases. The germline V gene has CDR1 MGHRA and CDR2 YSYEKL. This CDR3 is 14 amino acids long. V lost 4 bases to trimming and J lost 2 bases; unmatched junction nucleotides: 2.

This sequence joins TRBV28 and TRBJ2-7; 7 bases match TRBD2. J lost 4 bases, V lost 7 bases, and 16 bases had no gene match. This CDR3 has 16 amino acids. Germline CDR1 MDHEN, CDR2 SYDVKM. As DNA, the CDR3 is TGTGCCAGCAACCGGGTAGGAAGCGGGACTCGGTACGAGCAGTACTTC. Protein product: CASNRVGSGTRYEQYF.

V is TRBV7-8 and J is TRBJ2-2; 10 nucleotides agree with TRBD2. Unmatched junction bases numbered 10, after V lost 5 bases and J lost 4 bases. The CDR3 runs 17 residues. Germline V gene data show CDR1 as SGHVS and CDR2 as FQNEAQ. CDR3 region: CASSPGAGGPVTGELFF. CDR3 sequence (DNA): TGTGCCAGCAGCCCCGGAGCGGGAGGGCCAGTCACCGGGGAGCTGTTTTTT.

This clone was seen a single time. This chain links TRBV15 with TRBJ2-1, with D possibly matching TRBD2 (6 bases). V gave up 8 bases and J gave up 2 bases, with 10 bases separating them. CDR3 length equals 13 residues. CDR1 and CDR2 (germline): LNHNV, YYDKDF (reference sequence). CDR3 residues: CATCRETYNEQFF. CDR3 coding DNA: TGTGCCACCTGCCGGGAGACCTACAATGAGCAGTTCTTC. Together with reference TRBV15 and TRBJ2-1, the CDR3 gives the full variable domain: DAMVIQNPRYQVTQFGKPVTLSCSQTLNHNVMYWYQQKSSQAPKLLFHYYDKDFNNEADTPDNFQSRRPNTSFCFLDIRSPGLGDTAMYLCATCRETYNEQFFGPGTRLTVL.

This clone was counted only a few times. J is TRBJ1-2 and V is TRBV28, with D maybe TRBD1 (5 bases). The length of the CDR3 is 13 residues. CDR1 is MDHEN and CDR2 is SYDVKM in the germline V gene. V was clipped by 2 bases and J by 4 bases, with 8 bases between them. The CDR3 DNA is TGTGCCAGCAGTTTACCAGGGACCTATGGCTACACCTTC. Translating it yields CASSLPGTYGYTF.

The rearrangement joins TRBV30 to TRBJ2-6, with D unresolved. The CDR3 covers 15 residues. The germline V gene has CDR1 GTSNPN and CDR2 SVGIG (reference sequence). With 2 bases removed from V and 0 bases from J, the gap between germline ends came to 8 bases. The CDR3 loop is CAWSKGPSGANVLTF. CDR3 in DNA: TGTGCCTGGAGTAAAGGGCCCTCTGGGGCCAACGTCCTGACTTTC.

The V gene is TRBV4-1, the J gene TRBJ2-7, with TRBD1 matching 9 bases. This CDR3 contains 16 residues. The trim removed 0 bases at V and 7 bases at J, leaving 10 bases unmatched. Per the germline V gene, CDR1 is MGHRA and CDR2 is YSYEKL. In DNA form, the CDR3 reads TGCGCCAGCAGCCAAGATCCTCCGGGACAGGGACGAGAGCAGTACTTC. Protein: CASSQDPPGQGREQYF.

The chain combines TRBV2 with TRBJ1-1; D not resolved. This CDR3 comprises 13 residues. The V end was cut by 7 bases, the J end by 2 bases, with 11 bases between. Germline lookup yields CDR1 SNHLY and CDR2 FYNNEI. The chain's CDR3 is CASTERRNTEAFF. The DNA of the CDR3 is TGTGCCAGCACCGAGAGGAGAAACACTGAAGCTTTCTTT.

The chain carries TRBV11-2 and TRBJ1-5, with a weak D call TRBD1 (6 bases). The CDR3 length is 14 residues. Germline CDR1 reads SGHAT; CDR2 reads FQNNGV. V lost 9 bases, J lost 1 base, and 13 bases lay in between. The CDR3 nucleotides read TGTGCCAGTTCGAGGGGGACGAGCAATCAGCCCCAGCATTTT. Translating gives CASSRGTSNQPQHF. The variable domain in full, completed from reference TRBV11-2 and TRBJ1-5, reads EAGVAQSPRYKIIEKRQSVAFWCNPISGHATLYWYQQILGQGPKLLIQFQNNGVVDDSQLPKDRFSAERLKGVDSTLKIQPAKLEDSAVYLCASSRGTSNQPQHFGDGTRLSIL.

A few counts support this clone. The chain is built from TRBV3-1 (or the pseudogene TRBV3-2) and TRBJ2-7; 14 positions agree with TRBD2. Germline lookup yields CDR1 LGHDT and CDR2 YNNKEL (reference sequence). The CDR3 spans 17 residues. V trimming: 1 base; J trimming: 6 bases; junction bases outside the gene matches: 8. The CDR3 sequence: CASSQAGTSGSSSEQYF. For the CDR3, the DNA is TGTGCCAGCAGCCAAGCAGGGACTAGCGGGAGCTCTTCCGAGCAGTACTTC.

V is TRBV28 and J is TRBJ1-2, with a weak D call TRBD1 (6 bases). The germline V gene encodes CDR1 MDHEN and CDR2 SYDVKM. The CDR3 contains 12 residues. The V gene lost 11 bases and the J gene lost 8 bases, with 18 bases spanning the gap. CDR3 in amino acids: CAGGTWGGGYTF. DNA of the CDR3: TGTGCCGGGGGCACCTGGGGAGGCGGCTACACCTTC.

V and J are TRBV19 and TRBJ1-4; the match to TRBD1 covers 7 bases. CDR3 length equals 15 residues. Trimming took 5 bases from V and 5 from J; bases not matched to a gene: 8. CDR1 and CDR2 from the germline V gene are LNHDA and SQIVND (reference sequence). This CDR3 is CASSPRQGRNEKLFF. Written as DNA, the CDR3 is TGTGCCAGTAGTCCGAGACAGGGACGGAATGAAAAACTGTTTTTT.

The V call is TRBV30, the J call TRBJ2-7; D possibly uses TRBD1 or TRBD2 (5 bases each). The CDR3 has 11 residues. Germline CDR1 GTSNPN, CDR2 SVGIG (reference sequence). Trimming left V 5 bases short and J 0 bases short, with 5 bases between. The CDR3 loop reads CAWGTSYEQYF. The DNA of the CDR3 is TGTGCCTGGGGGACCTCCTACGAGCAGTACTTC.

As for this clone: Other DNA sequences in this specimen translate into the identical CDR3. V gene TRBV29-1 combines with J gene TRBJ1-1, with D possibly matching TRBD1 (5 bases). Germline CDR1 is SQVTM and CDR2 is ANQGSEA. The CDR3 is 13 residues long. Trimming took off 6 bases at V and 1 base at J, with 12 bases between the two ends. The CDR3 coding sequence is TGCAGCGTGGAGGGACGGGCGAACACTGAAGCTTTCTTT. Amino acid sequence: CSVEGRANTEAFF. Looking up the rest from reference TRBV29-1 and TRBJ1-1 gives the full variable domain: SAVISQKPSRDICQRGTSLTIQCQVDSQVTMMFWYRQQPGQSLTLIATANQGSEATYESGFVIDKFPISRPNLTFSTLTVSNMSPEDSSIYLCSVEGRANTEAFFGQGTRLTVV.

The rearrangement joins TRBV11-2 to TRBJ2-1; 8 bases are shared with TRBD1. The CDR3 contains 13 residues. V was pared by 0 bases and J by 10 bases, with 2 bases of the junction left unmatched. Germline CDR1 SGHAT, CDR2 FQNNGV. The CDR3 sequence is CASSLDRDREQFF. DNA of the CDR3: TGTGCCAGCAGCTTAGATAGGGACAGGGAGCAGTTCTTC.

The gene calls are TRBV9 and TRBJ2-7, with a tentative D call TRBD2 (7 bases). The V end was cut by 2 bases, the J end by 5 bases, with 11 bases between. Germline-derived CDR1 and CDR2 are SGDLS and YYNGEE. There are 13 residues in the CDR3. CDR3 DNA sequence: TGTGCCAGCAGCGTCGGGGGGCCCAACGAGCAGTACTTC. Its translation: CASSVGGPNEQYF.

This clone was counted only a few times. J is TRBJ2-1 and V is TRBV19, with 12 bases fitting TRBD2. With 4 bases clipped from V and 12 bases from J, the junction kept 19 bases outside the gene matches. The germline gives CDR1 LNHDA, CDR2 SQIVND (reference sequence). This CDR3 comprises 18 residues. For the CDR3, the DNA is TGTGCCAGTAGTACTTCTAGCGGGAGGGGAGGGCTTACAATTGGGCAGTTCTTC. Its protein is CASSTSSGRGGLTIGQFF.

The J gene is TRBJ1-2, the V gene TRBV6-1; TRBD1 might be the D (5 bases). This CDR3 comprises 16 residues. V lost 2 bases and J lost 4, with 17 bases in between. Germline CDR1 is MNHNS and CDR2 is SASEGT. The CDR3 loop is CASSELGGRQLYGYTF. CDR3 coding DNA: TGTGCCAGCAGTGAATTGGGGGGTCGACAGCTCTATGGCTACACCTTC.

The V and J genes are TRBV28 and TRBJ1-6; 8 nucleotides match TRBD1. This CDR3 has 16 amino acids. The junction had 10 bases not matched to a gene; V was cut back by 4 bases and J by 8 bases. In germline, CDR1 is MDHEN, CDR2 SYDVKM. CDR3 sequence: CASSSHRTGLDSPLHF. CDR3 nucleotide sequence: TGTGCCAGCAGTTCCCACCGGACAGGGCTGGATTCACCCCTCCACTTT. The entire variable domain, with the rest obtained from reference TRBV28 and TRBJ1-6, is as follows: DVKVTQSSRYLVKRTGEKVFLECVQDMDHENMFWYRQDPGLGLRLIYFSYDVKMKEKGDIPEGYSVSREKKERFSLILESASTNQTSMYLCASSSHRTGLDSPLHFGNGTRLTVT.

The rearrangement links TRBV10-3 to TRBJ1-2; D remains unclear. V shed 4 bases and J shed 2 bases, with 11 bases lying between them. Germline V gives CDR1 ENHRY, CDR2 SYGVKD. This CDR3 has 14 amino acids. In DNA form, the CDR3 reads TGTGCCATCAGTGGAGGCCTCCTCAACTATGGCTACACCTTC. It is translated as CAISGGLLNYGYTF.

This chain uses TRBV4-1 with TRBJ1-1; no reliable D call. The V end lost 4 bases, the J end lost 4 bases, and 13 bases lay between the germline ends. The germline gives CDR1 MGHRA, CDR2 YSYEKL. This CDR3 is built from 14 residues. The DNA of the CDR3 is TGCGCCAGCAGCCCCCTCACGGGGAGCACTGAAGCTTTCTTT. Its translation: CASSPLTGSTEAFF.

On this clone: The sample contains more than one DNA sequence encoding this CDR3. The rearrangement uses TRBV6-5 and TRBJ1-6; no reliable D call. The V end was cut by 6 bases, the J end by 8 bases, with 14 bases between. Germline V gene sequence: CDR1 MNHEY, CDR2 SVGAGI. The CDR3 has 14 amino acids. The CDR3 nucleotides are TGTGCCAGCAGCCCCGGCAGGACCGATTCACCCCTCCACTTT. It codes for CASSPGRTDSPLHF.